Listed below are T cell receptor beta chains from one sample, sequenced in a study of cytomegalovirus exposure and HLA in healthy donors. Clones were sequenced by immunoSEQ multiplex PCR, and TCRdb holds only the in-frame ones, with some missing. This table holds some 67,000 clones, around 93% found once. The source material was PBMCs. These receptors were obtained from a woman between 18 and 30 years old in good health and CMV-seronegative. Each CDR3 is given with its conserved first and last residue. Each record gives: CDR3 length, D gene, V gene, J gene, clone size, CDR3 protein, CDR3 DNA. A D gene is named only where the DNA matches it firmly. The size of a clone is reported for some rows only, either as once, few or many, or as a class for expanded clones.

15,TRBD1,TRBV5-5,TRBJ1-5,NA,CASTPGQSINQPQHF,TGTGCCAGCACACCGGGACAGAGTATCAATCAGCCCCAGCATTTT
15,TRBD1,TRBV27,TRBJ1-4,NA,CASSLLAGGHEKLFF,TGTGCCAGCAGTTTACTCGCAGGGGGTCATGAAAAACTGTTTTTT
17,NA,TRBV2,TRBJ2-7,once,CASSEAIPELAEHEQYF,TGTGCCAGCAGTGAAGCGATCCCGGAGCTGGCTGAACACGAGCAGTACTTC
16,NA,TRBV7-8,TRBJ2-2,NA,CASSLVTTGIDGELFF,TGTGCCAGCAGCTTAGTAACTACAGGGATTGACGGGGAGCTGTTTTTT
13,NA,TRBV9,TRBJ2-5,NA,CASSPTGGETQYF,TGTGCCAGCAGCCCGACAGGTGGGGAGACCCAGTACTTC
17,TRBD1,TRBV7-9,TRBJ2-1,NA,CASSHPRGKGGYNEQFF,TGTGCCAGCAGTCACCCCAGGGGGAAGGGCGGCTACAATGAGCAGTTCTTC
14,NA,TRBV14,TRBJ2-7,NA,CASSQEDRPYEQYF,TGTGCCAGCAGCCAAGAAGACAGACCCTACGAGCAGTACTTC
11,TRBD2,TRBV5-6,TRBJ2-1,NA,CASRLAVEQFF,TGTGCCAGCAGGCTAGCGGTTGAGCAGTTCTTC
15,NA,TRBV7-9,TRBJ1-2,NA,CASSLGGATNYGYTF,TGTGCCAGCAGCTTAGGAGGAGCAACTAACTATGGCTACACCTTC
18,NA,TRBV21-1,TRBJ1-1,NA,CASSKGGQGAKKNTEAFF,TGTGCCAGCAGCAAAGGGGGACAGGGGGCGAAGAAGAACACTGAAGCTTTCTTT
15,NA,TRBV9,TRBJ2-2,NA,CASTISGGSTGELFF,TGTGCCAGCACCATTTCCGGGGGTTCGACCGGGGAGCTGTTTTTT
13,NA,TRBV7-2,TRBJ2-7,NA,CASSLFVSYEQYF,TGTGCCAGCAGCTTATTCGTATCCTACGAGCAGTACTTC
15,NA,TRBV6-6,TRBJ1-6,NA,CASSYSRDRNSPLHF,TGTGCCAGCAGTTACTCGCGGGACCGCAATTCACCCCTCCACTTT
14,NA,TRBV5-6,TRBJ1-5,NA,CASSLGQVNQPQHF,TGTGCCAGCAGCTTGGGACAGGTCAATCAGCCCCAGCATTTT
13,NA,TRBV10-3,TRBJ1-4,NA,CAISEGQNEKLFF,TGTGCCATCAGTGAGGGACAAAATGAAAAACTGTTTTTT
17,TRBD2,TRBV9,TRBJ2-7,NA,CASSVWGSGTSNNEQYF,TGTGCCAGCAGCGTATGGGGTAGCGGGACGTCCAATAACGAGCAGTACTTC
15,TRBD1,TRBV6-8,TRBJ1-1,NA,CASSETGLMNTEAFF,TGTGCCAGCAGCGAGACAGGGCTGATGAACACTGAAGCTTTCTTT
14,TRBD2,TRBV19,TRBJ2-3,NA,CASSRGSGGDTQYF,TGTGCCAGTAGTCGGGGTAGCGGGGGTGATACGCAGTATTTT
14,TRBD1,TRBV19,TRBJ1-2,NA,CASRSGQGPYGYTF,TGTGCCAGTAGATCGGGACAGGGTCCTTATGGCTACACCTTC
16,TRBD1,TRBV7-2,TRBJ2-1,NA,CASSFGRPDRAQGQFF,TGTGCCAGCTCCTTTGGGAGACCGGACAGGGCGCAAGGGCAGTTCTTC
14,NA,TRBV7-9,TRBJ2-2,NA,CASIRTGNTGELFF,TGTGCCAGCATACGAACAGGGAACACCGGGGAGCTGTTTTTT
12,NA,TRBV10-3,TRBJ1-4,NA,CAAGQANEKLFF,TGTGCGGCGGGGCAGGCTAATGAAAAACTGTTTTTT
13,NA,TRBV6-4,TRBJ1-6,NA,CASSDSEGSPLHF,TGTGCCAGCAGTGACTCTGAGGGTTCACCCCTCCACTTT
12,NA,TRBV2,TRBJ1-4,NA,CASRRAKEKLFF,TGTGCCAGCAGGAGGGCGAAGGAAAAACTGTTTTTT
15,TRBD2,TRBV27,TRBJ2-3,once,CASSSRLAVTDTQYF,TGTGCCAGCAGTTCCAGACTAGCGGTCACAGATACGCAGTATTTT
14,NA,TRBV5-1,TRBJ2-5,NA,CASSPGQLQETQYF,TGCGCCAGCAGTCCCGGACAGCTTCAAGAGACCCAGTACTTC
16,TRBD2,TRBV11-1,TRBJ2-1,NA,CASSLGTSGIYNEQFF,TGTGCCAGCAGCCTAGGGACTAGCGGTATCTACAATGAGCAGTTCTTC
14,NA,TRBV15,TRBJ2-7,NA,CATSRDPSSYEQYF,TGTGCCACCAGCAGAGATCCCTCTAGCTACGAGCAGTACTTC
15,TRBD2,TRBV19,TRBJ2-4,once,CASRMGLAGGNIQYF,TGTGCCAGTAGGATGGGACTAGCGGGAGGAAACATTCAGTACTTC
14,NA,TRBV11-2,TRBJ2-2,once,CASSLVSQVGELFF,TGTGCCAGCAGCTTAGTTTCCCAGGTCGGGGAGCTGTTTTTT
13,TRBD1,TRBV5-1,TRBJ1-2,NA,CASSSTGGNGYTF,TGCGCCAGCAGCTCGACAGGGGGGAATGGCTACACCTTC
12,NA,TRBV2,TRBJ2-1,once,CASTIIDNEQFF,TGTGCCAGCACGATCATAGACAATGAGCAGTTCTTC
15,NA,TRBV25-1,TRBJ1-1,once,CASSELGGASTEAFF,TGTGCCAGCAGTGAATTGGGGGGAGCGAGCACTGAAGCTTTCTTT
16,NA,TRBV15,TRBJ2-7,NA,CATSRGGPDTAYEQYF,TGTGCCACCAGCAGAGGAGGACCGGACACCGCCTACGAGCAGTACTTC
15,TRBD1,TRBV19,TRBJ2-7,NA,CASSPLSQGAYEQYF,TGTGCCAGTAGCCCTCTCAGCCAGGGGGCCTACGAGCAGTACTTC